This entry describes one T cell receptor (beta chain). Its target antigen remains unknown. No quality values exist for individual bases; no much larger clone is one base distant. The time point label here, explained by the study, means: cells obtained before transplantation from donor or recipient. CD3+CD4+ and CD3+CD8+ populations were FACS-sorted from unstimulated pre-transplant donor and recipient cells taken from spleen or lymph nodes. The source of the sample is a study of graft-versus-host responses after intestinal transplantation (dated by TCRdb to about 2021). About the full investigation: Recipients received multivisceral, liver-intestinal, or isolated intestinal transplants. Anti-thymocyte globulin induction was given to all recipients, followed by maintenance tacrolimus and steroids for about 3 years. Graft-versus-host and host-versus-graft alloreactive T cell clones were tracked in the graft, circulation and bone marrow after intestinal transplantation using bulk TCR-beta CDR3 sequencing. Alloreactive clones were identified by sequencing pre-transplant mixed lymphocyte reaction products and comparing these products with unstimulated pre-transplant donor and recipient T cells. Of the 20 to 30 intestinal transplant recipients enrolled in the cohort, one of whom was a retransplant, 3 patients without pretransplant specimens were excluded. A peak of at least 4% donor T cells among recipient peripheral blood mononuclear cells was the definition used for donor T cell macrochimerism. Instead of going to the commercial service, samples from three later patients were sequenced in-house on an Illumina MiSeq and processed with MiXCR. Overall results and qualifications from the work: The conclusions were limited by the relatively low number and heterogeneity of the intestinal transplant patients. GvH clones turned up in recipient bone marrow, with some appearing earlier in ileal mucosa or blood, a pattern consistent with an intestinal mucosal origin. Early after transplant, peak levels of circulating GvH clones were found to be associated with declines in HvG clones. Patients with donor T cell macrochimerism had high GvH to HvG T cell clonal ratios in their allografts.

The library was generated by the immunoSEQ multiplex PCR assay. For most patients, genomic DNA was isolated with the Qiagen DNeasy Blood and Tissue Kit and shipped frozen to Adaptive Biotechnologies for TCR sequencing. For most patients, high-throughput TCR-beta CDR3 sequencing of genomic DNA was performed by Adaptive Biotechnologies. Concerning the study's data processing: TCR sequencing data for some 17 patients were retrieved from Adaptive's ImmunoSEQ software; a few other patients were processed with MiXCR and VDJtools. To correct CD4 versus CD8 sorting errors, sequences present in both subsets at a frequency ratio below 5:1 were removed. CDR3 nucleotide sequences shared between donor and recipient were removed because the origin of such sequences could not be assigned. At least 2-fold expansion over unstimulated cells and a minimum CFSE-low frequency of 0.002% (template counts) or 0.001% (read counts) were required for clones to be classified as alloreactive. Clones were considered mappable if detected in sequenced pre-transplant spleen, lymph node, or MLR CFSE-low populations of the donor or recipient. Cumulative frequency of alloreactive clones was calculated as a percentage of all sequences weighted by copy number. Entries here come from immuneACCESS through TCRdb and include only in-frame sequences with V and J called. Some clones fail to appear in such tables; in the studies checked, an unresolved V gene covers under half of the shortfall, and the cause of the remainder is unknown. That table gives V, J and clone size, and the DNA gave D and trimming. This sample is represented by around 87,000 clones; about 90% of them were singletons. Clones ranked in the top ten supply around 0.36% of the sample.

The CDR3 numbers 11 residues from cysteine through phenylalanine. The retained sequence is limited to the CDR3, 33 bases, with the frame set at the first base. Taken from the germline V gene, the CDR1 and CDR2 loops are LGHNA and YNFKEQ. V drops 1 base and J drops 10 bases, leaving 5 bases in between. The rearrangement combines TRBV4-2 with TRBJ2-1; perhaps TRBD2 is the D gene, with 5 bases matching. The specimen comprised unstimulated CD8+ T cells sorted from spleen or lymph node cells, sampled before transplant. The TCR comes from a human donor who was the organ donor for an intestinal transplant. The CDR3 in this case is CASSQGGEQFF. At the DNA level, the sequence is TGTGCCAGCAGCCAAGGAGGGGAGCAGTTCTTC.